This entry lists 32 T cell receptor beta chains sequenced from one sample in a study of tumor-infiltrating lymphocytes in primary liver carcinoma. Priming with a constant-region primer yielded TCR beta cDNA from about 480 ng total RNA. What produced the TCR beta libraries was three nested multiplex PCR rounds using slightly modified ARM-PCR. Two initial PCR rounds of roughly 10 cycles each paired TRBV1-TRBV30 forward primers with a C-beta reverse primer. TCRdb reprocessed the multiplex PCR reads via MiXCR and lists one record per CDR3 protein. The data contain about 54,000 distinct CDR3 sequences, over 70% of them singletons. For each extraction, RNA and DNA were obtained together from 20-30 mg of unsorted bulk tissue. Material for sequencing was liver tumor tissue from sampling region 2. Sample subset: tumor region T2, inferior pole. The origin of the receptors is a man in his forties with primary liver carcinoma and hepatitis B virus infection.

The chain links TRBV29-1 to TRBJ2-1, with 8 bases matching TRBD2. The germline V gene encodes CDR1 SQVTM and CDR2 ANQGSEA. The junction had 12 bases not matched to a gene; V was cut back by 4 bases and J by 4 bases. The CDR3 consists of 16 residues. CDR3 loop: CSVGAMSSGLYNEQFF. CDR3 sequence (DNA): TGCAGCGTTGGGGCTATGTCTAGCGGGCTTTACAATGAGCAGTTCTTC.

This chain connects TRBV7-9 to TRBJ2-5, with D maybe TRBD2 (5 bases). This CDR3 is built from 15 residues. Germline V CDR1 and CDR2: SEHNR, FQNEAQ (reference sequence). V was shortened by 2 bases and J by 3 bases, with 13 bases between the two germline ends. The CDR3 spells CASSLWISGKETQYF. For the CDR3, the DNA is TGTGCCAGCAGCTTATGGATCAGCGGAAAAGAGACCCAGTACTTC.

The table lists this clonotype with many counts. This chain uses TRBV5-1 with TRBJ2-5; perhaps TRBD2 as D (6 bases). The V end was cut by 4 bases, the J end by 4 bases, with 14 bases between. This CDR3 has 14 residues. Germline values: CDR1 SGHRS, CDR2 YFSETQ. For the CDR3, the DNA is TGCGCCAGCAGCAGGGTCCTGGAGGGAGAGACCCAGTACTTC. It specifies CASSRVLEGETQYF.

As to this clonotype: One end of the junction does not line up with germline, which may come from a read error. The V gene is TRBV4-1, the J gene TRBJ2-1; 10 bases are shared with TRBD2. In germline, CDR1 is MGHRA, CDR2 YSYEKL. This CDR3 is 17 amino acids long. The CDR3 loop is CASNQGPTSGDYDEQFF. In DNA form, the CDR3 reads TGCGCCAGCAACCAAGGGCCCACTAGCGGGGACTACGATGAGCAGTTCTTC.

With regard to this clonotype: One end of the junction does not line up with germline, which may come from a read error. The V and J genes are TRBV7-9 and TRBJ2-7, with D possibly matching TRBD1 (5 bases). CDR3 size: 13 residues. Germline-derived CDR1 and CDR2 are SEHNR and FQNEAQ (reference sequence). CDR3 DNA: TGTGCCAGCTTAGGGGAAACCTCCTACGAGCAGCACTTC. This gives the protein CASLGETSYEQHF.

On this clonotype itself: At one boundary the junction diverges from the germline segment, which might be a read error. This chain connects TRBV6-1 to TRBJ2-1; weak D call: TRBD2 (6 bases). From germline, CDR1 is MNHNS and CDR2 SASEGT. This CDR3 has 15 residues. The CDR3 reads CTSSEAKGLYNEQFF. The DNA of the CDR3 is TGTACCAGCAGTGAAGCAAAGGGACTTTACAATGAGCAGTTCTTC.

The V call is TRBV6-5, the J call TRBJ2-1, with TRBD2 matching over 13 bases. Germline V gene lookup returns CDR1 MNHEY and CDR2 SVGAGI. V lost 11 bases and J lost 8; bases outside the gene matches: 21. This CDR3 has 18 amino acids. CDR3 sequence (DNA): TGTGCCCGCTCGTGGGACACGGGAACTAGCGGGAGGGCGCATGAGCAGTTCTTC. Amino acids: CARSWDTGTSGRAHEQFF.

A remark on this clonotype: The CDR3 ends on some other residue instead of the conserved phenylalanine or tryptophan, so this is likely a read error. V usage is TRBV11-2 and J usage is TRBJ2-7; the D gene is possibly TRBD2 (8 bases). The CDR3 is 15 amino acids. The germline V gene has CDR1 SGHAT and CDR2 FQNNGV. The CDR3 DNA is TGTCCCAGCAGCCAATATTCGGGAGGGGGCTACGATCAGTACCTC. Protein product: CPSSQYSGGGYDQYL.

Remarks on this clonotype: A read error may account for a junction end that differs from germline. V usage is TRBV29-1 and J usage is TRBJ2-2; tentative D call: TRBD1 (6 bases). Germline V gene lookup returns CDR1 SQVTM and CDR2 ANQGSEA. This CDR3 is 14 amino acids long. The DNA for the CDR3 is TGCAGTGTTGGGGGCAGCTTGAGACCCGGGGAGCTGTTTTTT. It encodes CSVGGSLRPGELFF.

With respect to this clonotype: A read error may produce the germline difference seen at one junction end. This chain joins TRBV6-5 and TRBJ2-3; D gene ambiguous. The CDR3 runs to 13 residues. CDR1 and CDR2 from the germline V gene are MNHEY and SVGAGI. CDR3 bases: TGTGCCAGTATTTACTTTAGCACAGATACGCAGTACTTT. Translation gives CASIYFSTDTQYF.

Comment on this clonotype: At one boundary the junction diverges from the germline segment, which might be a read error. This chain uses TRBV6-6 with TRBJ1-5, with D perhaps matching TRBD1 (5 bases). CDR3 length: 15 residues. The V gene's germline CDR1 is MNHNY and CDR2 SVGAGI (reference sequence). CDR3 in DNA: TGTGCCAGCATGTCCGGGACCGATAGCAATCTGCCCCAGCATTTT. It codes for CASMSGTDSNLPQHF.

About this clonotype itself: One end of the junction does not line up with germline, which may come from a read error. The J gene is TRBJ1-1, the V gene TRBV28; 7 nucleotides align to TRBD1. The CDR3 is 16 residues long. From germline, CDR1 is MDHEN and CDR2 SYDVKM. This CDR3 reads CANSFVFRGGYIEAFF. As DNA, the CDR3 is TGTGCCAACAGTTTTGTTTTCAGGGGGGGCTACATTGAAGCTTTCTTT.

In regard to this clonotype: The junction does not match germline at one end; this may be a read error. The chain recombines TRBV6-5 with TRBJ2-3; possibly TRBD2 for D (6 bases). This CDR3 comprises 14 residues. The germline gives CDR1 MNHEY, CDR2 SVGAGI. CDR3 sequence (DNA): TGTGTCAGCAGTTTGGAGGGGTCACACGGTACGCAATATTTT. Translating it yields CVSSLEGSHGTQYF.

This clonotype qualifies as medium-sized. V gene TRBV12-3 or TRBV12-4 combines with J gene TRBJ1-6; 7 bases match TRBD1. The CDR3 loop spans 15 amino acids. V was clipped by 6 bases and J by 2 bases; unmatched bases: 4. The CDR3 region is CASRLDRAYNSPLHF. In DNA, the CDR3 is TGTGCCAGCAGACTCGACAGGGCCTATAATTCACCCCTCCACTTT.

The V call is TRBV18, the J call TRBJ2-7; D is possibly TRBD1 (6 bases). The germline V gene encodes CDR1 KGHSH and CDR2 LQKENI. Trimming shortened V by 3 bases and J by 1 base, and 10 bases separated the two germline ends. The length of the CDR3 is 14 residues. CDR3 in DNA: TGTGCCAGCTCACCTAAGGACAGATCCTACGAGCAGTACTTC. Translation gives CASSPKDRSYEQYF. Variable domain in full (rest from reference TRBV18 and TRBJ2-7): NAGVMQNPRHLVRRRGQEARLRCSPMKGHSHVYWYRQLPEEGLKFMVYLQKENIIDESGMPKERFSAEFPKEGPSILRIQQVVRGDSAAYFCASSPKDRSYEQYFGPGTRLTVT.

Points on this clonotype: One end of the junction is discordant with germline, which a read error may explain. V and J are TRBV7-9 and TRBJ2-7; D gene unclear. Per germline, CDR1 SEHNR and CDR2 FQNEAQ (reference sequence). CDR3 length: 14 amino acids. CDR3 bases: TGTGCCAGCAGCTTAGCGGGTCTCGCCTACGAGCTGTACTTC. As protein: CASSLAGLAYELYF.

The rearrangement uses TRBV28 and TRBJ2-3; 8 bases agree with TRBD2. The J segment lost 6 bases and the V segment lost 7 bases, leaving 9 bases of the junction unmatched. Per germline, CDR1 MDHEN and CDR2 SYDVKM. The CDR3 extends over 14 amino acids. CDR3 loop: CASKGLGVMDTQYF. CDR3 nucleotides: TGTGCCAGCAAGGGACTAGGGGTAATGGATACGCAGTATTTT.

About this clonotype: A read error may explain this, as a much larger clone is one base away. The J gene is TRBJ2-2, the V gene TRBV28; D call uncertain. Germline assignment: CDR1 MDHEN and CDR2 SYDVKM. Trimming shortened V by 5 bases and J by 6 bases, and 16 bases separated the two germline ends. The CDR3 has 15 residues. The DNA of the CDR3 is TGTGCCAGCAGTACCCCTTGTCGGGCTGCCGGGGAGCTGTTTTTT. Translation: CASSTPCRAAGELFF.

For this clonotype: Germline and junction disagree at one end, which may indicate a read error. This rearrangement joins TRBV6-5 to TRBJ2-3; tentatively, D is TRBD1 or TRBD2 (7 bases each). This CDR3 is 16 amino acids long. The V gene's germline CDR1 is MNHEY and CDR2 SVGAGI. The CDR3 DNA follows: TGTGCCATCAGTTCGCCAGGGGGAGGGGGTATGGGTACGCAGTATTTT. This translates into CAISSPGGGGMGTQYF.

Worth noting for this clonotype: The conserved phenylalanine or tryptophan is not found at the CDR3 terminus, so this likely reflects a read error. No DNA is shown, since the ends of the CDR3 on it are uncertain; the CDR3 is the one TCRdb lists. CDR3 sequence reads: CASSPRLDVDERFI. The rearrangement uses TRBV12-3 or TRBV12-4 and TRBJ2-1; the table calls TRBD2, which could not be checked here. The CDR3 region is 14 residues in length, termini included.

This clonotype was recorded once. Just one base apart from a much larger clone, this may be a read error. This chain joins TRBV24-1 and TRBJ2-2; 7 positions agree with TRBD1. The CDR3 consists of 14 residues. Per germline, CDR1 KGHDR and CDR2 SFDVKD. J gave up 0 bases and V 10 bases, and 4 bases lay outside the gene matches. CDR3: CATRTGANTGELFF. The CDR3 DNA reads TGTGCCACGCGGACAGGCGCGAACACCGGGGAGCTGTTTTTT.

The CDR3 region has the DNA TGTGCCGGTAGCTTATCCGTTGGACTAGCGGGATGGGGGAACGAGCAGTACTTC. Translation: CAGSLSVGLAGWGNEQYF. This chain joins TRBV11-2 and TRBJ2-7, with 12 nucleotides matching TRBD2. The CDR3 is made up of 18 amino acids. The V gene end was trimmed by 11 bases and the J gene end by 5 bases; junction bases not matched to a gene: 22. The germline V gene has CDR1 SGHAT and CDR2 FQNNGV.

The rearrangement joins TRBV29-1 to TRBJ1-5, with a possible D match to TRBD1 (5 bases). The CDR3 length is 14 residues. Germline CDR1 SQVTM, CDR2 ANQGSEA. The CDR3 DNA is TGCAACGTGTCCTGGGGCGCTAGCAATCAGCCCCAGCATTTT. Residues: CNVSWGASNQPQHF. The full variable domain, its missing parts supplied by reference TRBV29-1 and TRBJ1-5, is SAVISQKPSRDICQRGTSLTIQCQVDSQVTMMFWYRQQPGQSLTLIATANQGSEATYESGFVIDKFPISRPNLTFSTLTVSNMSPEDSSIYLCNVSWGASNQPQHFGDGTRLSIL.

A remark on this clonotype: At one of its ends the junction is not consistent with the germline gene, which may arise from a read error. For the CDR3, the DNA is TGTGTCAGCATTTACTTGGGGAATGAGCAGTTCTTC. Protein sequence: CVSIYLGNEQFF. The genes are TRBV6-5 and TRBJ2-1; D not certain. In germline, CDR1 is MNHEY, CDR2 SVGAGI. The length of the CDR3 is 12 residues.

This chain links TRBV11-2 with TRBJ2-7, with D possibly matching TRBD2 (5 bases). Trimming shortened V by 0 bases and J by 5 bases, and 8 bases separated the two germline ends. The CDR3 has 13 amino acids. Germline-derived CDR1 and CDR2 are SGHAT and FQNNGV. The CDR3 DNA follows: TGTGCCAGCAGCTTAGATCAGGAGGACGAGCAGTACTTC. Protein product: CASSLDQEDEQYF.

For this clonotype: A read error may produce the germline difference seen at one junction end. This rearrangement joins TRBV12-3 or TRBV12-4 to TRBJ2-7; D not certain. The CDR3 has 14 residues. The CDR3 nucleotides are TGTGCCAGCAGTGGCCCTCCACGGCTCTACGAGCAGTATTTC. Translating it yields CASSGPPRLYEQYF.

As for this clonotype: This likely comes from a read error, as the CDR3 has no conserved phenylalanine or tryptophan at its end. The V gene is TRBV4-2, the J gene TRBJ2-1, with 9 bases aligning to TRBD2. This CDR3 is 15 amino acids long. Germline V lookup: CDR1 LGHNA, CDR2 YNFKEQ. CDR3: CVSSQETSGYNEQFL. As DNA, the CDR3 is TGTGTCAGCAGCCAAGAGACTAGCGGATACAATGAGCAGTTCTTA.

Concerning this clonotype: Without the conserved terminal phenylalanine or tryptophan, this CDR3 likely stems from a read error. No DNA is shown, since the ends of the CDR3 on it are uncertain; the CDR3 is the one TCRdb lists. The V gene is TRBV4-1, the J gene TRBJ1-2; TRBD1 is taken as the D call from the table, unchecked against the DNA. CDR1 MGHRA and CDR2 YSYEKL come from the germline V gene. Inclusive of both ends, the CDR3 amounts to 14 amino acids. The CDR3 sequence: CASSPREGRYGYII.

The genes are TRBV11-2 and TRBJ2-3; TRBD2 matches at 10 bases. V dropped 10 bases and J dropped 5; count of bases not matched to a gene: 21. The length of the CDR3 is 18 residues. CDR1 and CDR2 from the germline V gene are SGHAT and FQNNGV. The CDR3 nucleotides are TGTGCCACCAGTTTAACTACCAGCGGGAGGGCGGGGCGAGATACGCAGTATTTT. Amino acids: CATSLTTSGRAGRDTQYF.

Comments on this clonotype: Germline and junction disagree at one end, which may indicate a read error. The chain uses TRBV6-5 and TRBJ1-2, with D perhaps TRBD1 (5 bases). The length of the CDR3 is 17 residues. CDR1 and CDR2 from the germline V gene are MNHEY and SVGAGI. CDR3 coding DNA: TGTGCCAGCAGTTCCCAAGGTGGGGAAGGGGCCTCACAAGGCTATACCTTC. Its translation is CASSSQGGEGASQGYTF.

The table lists this clonotype with a count of one. V and J are TRBV5-4 and TRBJ1-2; D not resolved. V lost 7 bases, J lost 2 bases, and 12 bases lay in between. Germline assignment: CDR1 SGHNT and CDR2 YYREEE (reference sequence). There are 13 residues in the CDR3. For the CDR3, the DNA is TGTGCCAGCGACTTAGCCGACAACTATGGCTACACCTTC. This sequence encodes CASDLADNYGYTF. Supplemented by reference TRBV5-4 and TRBJ1-2, the full variable domain reads ETGVTQSPTHLIKTRGQQVTLRCSSQSGHNTVSWYQQALGQGPQFIFQYYREEENGRGNFPPRFSGLQFPNYSSELNVNALELDDSALYLCASDLADNYGYTFGSGTRLTVV.

The chain recombines TRBV2 with TRBJ2-3; D possibly corresponds to TRBD1 (5 bases). This CDR3 contains 12 residues. V lost 8 bases and J 0 bases, leaving 6 bases between the germline ends. Per germline, CDR1 SNHLY and CDR2 FYNNEI. The CDR3 DNA follows: TGTGCCAGCCAGGGAAGCACAGATACGCAGTATTTT. Its protein is CASQGSTDTQYF.